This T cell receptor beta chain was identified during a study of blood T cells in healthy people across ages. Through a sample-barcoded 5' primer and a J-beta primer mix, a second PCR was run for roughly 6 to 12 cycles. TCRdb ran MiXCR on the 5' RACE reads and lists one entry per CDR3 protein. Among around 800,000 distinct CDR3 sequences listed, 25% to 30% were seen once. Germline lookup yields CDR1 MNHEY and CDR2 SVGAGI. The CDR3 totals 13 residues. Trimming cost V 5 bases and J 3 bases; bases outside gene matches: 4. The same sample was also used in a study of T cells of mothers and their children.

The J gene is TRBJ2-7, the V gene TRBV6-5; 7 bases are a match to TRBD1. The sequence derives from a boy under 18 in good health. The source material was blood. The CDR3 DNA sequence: TGTGCCAGCAGTAGACAGGGCCACTACGAGCAGTACTTC. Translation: CASSRQGHYEQYF.